This TCR beta chain comes out of a study of shared clonotypes between healthy human individuals. Notes on the study in general: Since donors were few, the genetic and exposure-history diversity represented was limited.

With regard to this clone: The target antigen is unknown.

TCRdb keeps only in-frame clones here, not all; method: immunoSEQ multiplex PCR. The table shows 2 million to 2.5 million clones, with almost 96% occurring only once. V lost 3 bases, J lost 0 bases, and 8 bases stayed unmatched. Germline V gene data show CDR1 as SGHDT and CDR2 as YYEEEE. The CDR3 loop spans 17 amino acids. This rearrangement joins TRBV5-6 to TRBJ2-2; 7 nucleotides align to TRBD2. The receptor was isolated from a man between 18 and 29 years old in good health. The sample consisted of naive CD4+ T cells sorted from blood. Noted subset: CD45RA+ positively selected. CDR3 region: CASSYFSGGANTGELFF. The CDR3 bases are TGTGCCAGCAGCTATTTTTCGGGGGGTGCGAACACCGGGGAGCTGTTTTTT.